This T cell receptor (beta chain) was obtained from a study of Graves' ophthalmopathy and Graves' hyperthyroidism. Whole-study results and caveats: The blood repertoire also included most expanded thyroid clonotypes above 0.001 frequency. Classification of ophthalmopathy versus stable hyperthyroidism by a 13-signature model yielded around 88% sensitivity and approximately 79% specificity.

Amplification targeted the TCR beta CDR3 regions, with RNA transcripts as the source material. The library came from an HTBI-primed first-round RT-PCR and a second-round multiplex PCR. One entry per CDR3 protein results from TCRdb running MiXCR on the multiplex PCR reads. The sample shows about 620,000 distinct CDR3 sequences, approximately 22% of them seen only once. Other autoimmune diseases, uncontrolled infections, pregnancy or lactation ruled patients out of participation. The CDR3 consists of 11 residues. Deletions cut 10 bases from V and 0 bases from J, with 6 bases between. This clonotype was counted at least ten times. Its antigen is not identified.

Sequenced material: peripheral blood. The receptor was derived from a woman under 30 with stable Graves' hyperthyroidism. Some clones in this sample may be carry-over from other donors' samples. J is TRBJ1-2 and V is TRBV12-3 or TRBV12-4; no clear D gene. The CDR3 DNA follows: TGTGCCATCGCAACTAACTATGGCTACACCTTC. It encodes CAIATNYGYTF.